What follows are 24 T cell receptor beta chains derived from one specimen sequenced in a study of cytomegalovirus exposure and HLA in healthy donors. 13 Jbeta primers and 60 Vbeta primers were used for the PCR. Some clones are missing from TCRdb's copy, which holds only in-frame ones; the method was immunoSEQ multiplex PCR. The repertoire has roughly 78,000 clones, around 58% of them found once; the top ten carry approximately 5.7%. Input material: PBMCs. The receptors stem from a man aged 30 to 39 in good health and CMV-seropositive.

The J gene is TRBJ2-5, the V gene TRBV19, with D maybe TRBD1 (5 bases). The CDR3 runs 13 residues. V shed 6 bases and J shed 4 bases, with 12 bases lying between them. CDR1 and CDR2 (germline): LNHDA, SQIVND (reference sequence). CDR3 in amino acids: CASSRQGRETQYF. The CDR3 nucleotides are TGTGCCAGTAGCCGTCAGGGCCGAGAGACCCAGTACTTC.

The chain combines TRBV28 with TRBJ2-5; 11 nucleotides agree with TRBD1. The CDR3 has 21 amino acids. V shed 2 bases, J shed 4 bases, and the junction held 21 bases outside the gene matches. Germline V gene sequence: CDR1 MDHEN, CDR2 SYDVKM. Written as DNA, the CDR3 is TGTGCCAGCAGTTTAATCCCCGGACAGGGGGCTCTAGCGAGGGCGGTAGAGACCCAGTACTTC. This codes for CASSLIPGQGALARAVETQYF.

Here the CDR3 reads CASSASSRGQDFYEQYF. The CDR3 nucleotides are TGTGCCAGCAGTGCCTCTTCCCGTGGACAGGATTTCTACGAGCAGTACTTC. The V gene is TRBV6-1, the J gene TRBJ2-7, with 7 bases fitting TRBD1. Germline CDR1 reads MNHNS; CDR2 reads SASEGT. CDR3 size: 17 residues. After removal of 4 bases from V and 3 bases from J, the junction contained 15 bases not matched to a gene.

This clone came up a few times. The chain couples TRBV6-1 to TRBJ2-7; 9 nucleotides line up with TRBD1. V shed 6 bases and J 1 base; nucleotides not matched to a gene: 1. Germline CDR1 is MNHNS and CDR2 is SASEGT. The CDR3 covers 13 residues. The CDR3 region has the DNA TGTGCCAGCAGGACAGGGGGGTCCTACGAGCAGTACTTC. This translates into CASRTGGSYEQYF.

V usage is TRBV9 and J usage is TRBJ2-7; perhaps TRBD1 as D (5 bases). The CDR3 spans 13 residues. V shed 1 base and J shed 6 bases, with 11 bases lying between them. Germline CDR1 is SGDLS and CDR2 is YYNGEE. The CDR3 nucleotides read TGTGCCAGCAGCGTACAGGGCGCTGGCGAGCAGTACTTC. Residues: CASSVQGAGEQYF.

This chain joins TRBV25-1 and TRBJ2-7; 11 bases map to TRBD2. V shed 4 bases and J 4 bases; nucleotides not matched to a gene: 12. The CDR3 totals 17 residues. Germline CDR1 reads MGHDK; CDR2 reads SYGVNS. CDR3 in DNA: TGTGCCAGCAGTGCACCCGTAGCGGGAGGGCCGCTTTACGAGCAGTACTTC. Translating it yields CASSAPVAGGPLYEQYF.

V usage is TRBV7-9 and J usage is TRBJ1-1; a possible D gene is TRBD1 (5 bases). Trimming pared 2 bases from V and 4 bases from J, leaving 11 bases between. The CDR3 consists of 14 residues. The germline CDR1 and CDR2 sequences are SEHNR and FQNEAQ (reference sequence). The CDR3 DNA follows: TGTGCCAGCAGCTTACCAGGGCGAGGCACTGAAGCTTTCTTT. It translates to CASSLPGRGTEAFF.

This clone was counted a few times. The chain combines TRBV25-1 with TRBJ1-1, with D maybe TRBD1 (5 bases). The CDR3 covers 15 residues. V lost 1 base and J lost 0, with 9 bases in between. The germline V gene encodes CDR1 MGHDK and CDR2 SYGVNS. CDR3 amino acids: CASSELGAMNTEAFF. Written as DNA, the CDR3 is TGTGCCAGCAGTGAATTAGGGGCCATGAACACTGAAGCTTTCTTT.

CDR3 amino acids: CASSFRGDGRYF. The CDR3 DNA sequence: TGTGCCAGCAGCTTCCGGGGGGACGGGCGGTACTTC. This chain links TRBV13 with TRBJ2-7; 7 nucleotides match TRBD2. Trimming took 3 bases from V and 12 from J; bases not matched to a gene: 8. CDR1 is PRHDT and CDR2 is FYEKMQ in the germline V gene (reference sequence). This CDR3 region has 12 residues. Full variable domain (missing parts from reference TRBV13 and TRBJ2-7): AAGVIQSPRHLIKEKRETATLKCYPIPRHDTVYWYQQGPGQDPQFLISFYEKMQSDKGSIPDRFSAQQFSDYHSELNMSSLELGDSALYFCASSFRGDGRYFGPGTRLTVT.

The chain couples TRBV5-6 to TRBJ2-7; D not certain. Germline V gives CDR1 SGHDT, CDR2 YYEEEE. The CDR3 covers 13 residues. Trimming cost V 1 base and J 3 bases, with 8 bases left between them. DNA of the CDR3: TGTGCCAGCAGCTTGTACGGAGTCTACGAGCAGTACTTC. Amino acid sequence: CASSLYGVYEQYF.

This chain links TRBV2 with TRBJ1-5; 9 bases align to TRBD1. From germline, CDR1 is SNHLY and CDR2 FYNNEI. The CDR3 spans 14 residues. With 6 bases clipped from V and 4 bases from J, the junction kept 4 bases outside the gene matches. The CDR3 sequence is CASRGGTGNQPQHF. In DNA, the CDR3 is TGTGCCAGCAGGGGTGGGACAGGGAATCAGCCCCAGCATTTT. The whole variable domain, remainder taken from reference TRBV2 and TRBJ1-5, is EPEVTQTPSHQVTQMGQEVILRCVPISNHLYFYWYRQILGQKVEFLVSFYNNEISEKSEIFDDQFSVERPDGSNFTLKIRSTKLEDSAMYFCASRGGTGNQPQHFGDGTRLSIL.

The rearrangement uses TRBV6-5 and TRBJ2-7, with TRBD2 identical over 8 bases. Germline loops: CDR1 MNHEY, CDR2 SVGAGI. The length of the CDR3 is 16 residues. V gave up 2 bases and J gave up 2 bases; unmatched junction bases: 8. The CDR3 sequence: CASSYGSGSGPYEQYF. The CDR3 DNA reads TGTGCCAGCAGTTACGGAAGCGGGAGCGGGCCCTACGAGCAGTACTTC.

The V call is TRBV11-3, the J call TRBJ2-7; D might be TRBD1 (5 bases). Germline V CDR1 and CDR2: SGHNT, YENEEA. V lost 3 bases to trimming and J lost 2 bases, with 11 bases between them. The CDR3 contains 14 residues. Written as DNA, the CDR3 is TGTGCCAGCAGCTTCACCAGGGTACCCTACGAGCAGTACTTC. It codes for CASSFTRVPYEQYF.

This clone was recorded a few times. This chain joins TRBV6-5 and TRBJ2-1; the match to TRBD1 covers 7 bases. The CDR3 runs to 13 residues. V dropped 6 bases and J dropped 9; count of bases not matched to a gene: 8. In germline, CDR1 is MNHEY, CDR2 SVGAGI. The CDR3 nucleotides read TGTGCCAGCAGGCAGACAGGGTGGTCTGAGCAGTTCTTC. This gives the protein CASRQTGWSEQFF.

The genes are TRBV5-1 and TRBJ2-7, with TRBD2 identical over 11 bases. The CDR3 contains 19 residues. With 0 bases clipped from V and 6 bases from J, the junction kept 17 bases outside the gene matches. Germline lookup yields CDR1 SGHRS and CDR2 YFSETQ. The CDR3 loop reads CASSLGLAGGPRLFREQYF. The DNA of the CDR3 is TGCGCCAGCAGCTTGGGATTAGCGGGGGGGCCACGCCTTTTCCGCGAGCAGTACTTC.

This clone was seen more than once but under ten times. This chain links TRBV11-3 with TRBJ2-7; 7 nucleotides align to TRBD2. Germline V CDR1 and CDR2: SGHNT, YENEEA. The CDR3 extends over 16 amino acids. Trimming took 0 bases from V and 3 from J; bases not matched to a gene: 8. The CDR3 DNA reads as TGTGCCAGCAGCTTAGAAGGTAGCGGGTCTGTCTACGAGCAGTACTTC. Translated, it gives CASSLEGSGSVYEQYF.

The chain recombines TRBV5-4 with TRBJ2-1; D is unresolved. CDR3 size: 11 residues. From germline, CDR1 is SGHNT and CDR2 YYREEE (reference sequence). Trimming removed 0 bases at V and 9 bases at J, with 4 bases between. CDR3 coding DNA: TGTGCCAGCAGCTTGGCAGGTGAGCAGTTCTTC. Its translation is CASSLAGEQFF.

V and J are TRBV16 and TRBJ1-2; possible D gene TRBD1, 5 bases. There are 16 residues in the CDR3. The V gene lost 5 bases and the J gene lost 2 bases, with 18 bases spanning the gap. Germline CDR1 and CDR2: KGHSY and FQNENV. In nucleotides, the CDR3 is TGTGCCAGCAGCACACAATTTCAAGACAGAAACTATGGCTACACCTTC. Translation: CASSTQFQDRNYGYTF.

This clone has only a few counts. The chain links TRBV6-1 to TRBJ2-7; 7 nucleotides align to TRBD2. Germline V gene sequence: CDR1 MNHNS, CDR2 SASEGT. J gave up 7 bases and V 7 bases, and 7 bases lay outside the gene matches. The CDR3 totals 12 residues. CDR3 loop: CASMEGLSEQYF. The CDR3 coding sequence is TGTGCCAGCATGGAGGGACTATCGGAGCAGTACTTC.

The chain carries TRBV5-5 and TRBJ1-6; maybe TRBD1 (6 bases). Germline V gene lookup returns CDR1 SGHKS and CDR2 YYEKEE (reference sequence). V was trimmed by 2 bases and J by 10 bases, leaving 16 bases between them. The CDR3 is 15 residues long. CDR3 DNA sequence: TGTGCCAGCAGCTTAGGTTGGGGGCGCGGATCACCCCTCCACTTT. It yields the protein CASSLGWGRGSPLHF.

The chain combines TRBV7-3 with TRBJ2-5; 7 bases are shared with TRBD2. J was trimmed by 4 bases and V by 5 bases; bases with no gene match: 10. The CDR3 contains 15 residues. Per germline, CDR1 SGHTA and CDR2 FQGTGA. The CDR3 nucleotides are TGTGCCAGCAGCCTCGGACTAGGCCTAGGAGAGACCCAGTACTTC. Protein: CASSLGLGLGETQYF.

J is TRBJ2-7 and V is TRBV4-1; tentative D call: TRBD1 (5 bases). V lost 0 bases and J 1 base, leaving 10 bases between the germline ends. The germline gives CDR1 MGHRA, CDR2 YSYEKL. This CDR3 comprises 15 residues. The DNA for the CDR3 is TGCGCCAGCAGCCAAGATTACCCAGGGTCCTACGAGCAGTACTTC. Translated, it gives CASSQDYPGSYEQYF.

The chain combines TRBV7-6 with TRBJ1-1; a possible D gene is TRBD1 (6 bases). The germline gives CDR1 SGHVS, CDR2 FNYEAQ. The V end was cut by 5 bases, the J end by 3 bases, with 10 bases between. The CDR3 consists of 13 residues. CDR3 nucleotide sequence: TGTGCCAGCAGCGGGGGGGCTTACACTGAAGCTTTCTTT. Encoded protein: CASSGGAYTEAFF.

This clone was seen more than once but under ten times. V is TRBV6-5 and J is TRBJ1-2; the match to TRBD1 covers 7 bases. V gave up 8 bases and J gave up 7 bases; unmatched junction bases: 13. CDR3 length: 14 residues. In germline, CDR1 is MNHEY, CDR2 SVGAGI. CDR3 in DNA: TGTGCCAGCTCCGAGGGGGCAGGTGTCTCTGGCTACACCTTC. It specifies CASSEGAGVSGYTF.